What follows is one T cell receptor beta chain and its context. What it recognizes is unknown. These data belong to a study of cytomegalovirus exposure and HLA in healthy donors. Researchers ran the PCR with 60 Vbeta and 13 Jbeta primers. TCRdb keeps only in-frame clones here, not all; method: immunoSEQ multiplex PCR. This sample's clone table lists 150,000 to 200,000 clones. Germline V gene data show CDR1 as SGHTA and CDR2 as FQGTGA. This CDR3 comprises 15 residues. V was clipped by 5 bases and J by 1 base; unmatched bases: 5. Points from the study as a whole: A cluster of highly shared sequence variants was likely a sequencing artifact.

Sequenced: PBMCs. The receptor was isolated from a woman between 55 and 75 years old in good health and CMV-seronegative. The J gene is TRBJ2-1, the V gene TRBV7-3, with 7 bases lining up with TRBD2. As DNA, the CDR3 is TGTGCCAGCAGCCCAGAAGCGGGGTCCTACAATGAGCAGTTCTTC. Its protein is CASSPEAGSYNEQFF.